One sample yielded the 24 T cell receptor beta chains listed below, sequenced in a study of blood T cell repertoires in COVID-19. Clones were sequenced by immunoSEQ multiplex PCR, and TCRdb holds only the in-frame ones, with some missing. The sample contains 150,000 to 200,000 clones, roughly 91% of which appear only once. Sequenced: peripheral blood. Receptor source: a man aged 45 to 65 who had recovered from COVID-19.

The CDR3, as DNA: TGTGCCAGCAGCTTAGGGGGACAGGGGTTGACAGATACGCAGTATTTT. Protein sequence: CASSLGGQGLTDTQYF. The chain couples TRBV11-3 to TRBJ2-3; 10 nucleotides match TRBD1. The CDR3 length is 16 residues. J was trimmed by 3 bases and V by 1 base; bases with no gene match: 4. CDR1 and CDR2 (germline): SGHNT, YENEEA.

The J gene is TRBJ2-1, the V gene TRBV9; TRBD2 matches 8 bases. Germline V gene data show CDR1 as SGDLS and CDR2 as YYNGEE. There are 15 residues in the CDR3. Trimming at V came to 3 bases and at J to 8 bases, leaving 10 bases not matched to a gene. The CDR3 sequence: CASSGTGTRGHEQFF. In nucleotides, the CDR3 is TGTGCCAGCAGCGGAACCGGGACTAGAGGACATGAGCAGTTCTTC.

This chain links TRBV30 with TRBJ2-7; the D is unclear. CDR3 size: 12 residues. Trimming took 0 bases from V and 3 from J, leaving 6 bases between them. The germline CDR1 and CDR2 sequences are GTSNPN and SVGIG (reference sequence). The CDR3 DNA follows: TGTGCCTGGAGTGTAGCTATCTACGAGCAGTACTTC. This codes for CAWSVAIYEQYF.

This chain connects TRBV5-8 to TRBJ2-2; D might be TRBD2 (5 bases). Germline lookup yields CDR1 SGHTS and CDR2 YDEGEE. This CDR3 has 15 residues. The V and J ends lost 0 bases and 1 base respectively, with 7 bases between them. The CDR3 DNA sequence: TGTGCCAGCAGCTTGGCGGGGAAGAACACCGGGGAGCTGTTTTTT. Protein product: CASSLAGKNTGELFF. Using reference TRBV5-8 and TRBJ2-2 for the parts outside the CDR3, the full variable domain is EAGVTQSPTHLIKTRGQQATLRCSPISGHTSVYWYQQALGLGLQFLLWYDEGEERNRGNFPPRFSGRQFPNYSSELNVNALELEDSALYLCASSLAGKNTGELFFGEGSRLTVL.

The CDR3 region is CASSYVTDEQFF. The CDR3 DNA reads TGTGCCAGCAGCTACGTGACAGATGAGCAGTTCTTC. The chain joins TRBV5-4 to TRBJ2-1; weak D call: TRBD1 (5 bases). Germline V CDR1 and CDR2: SGHNT, YYREEE (reference sequence). Deletions cut 3 bases from V and 8 bases from J, with 9 bases between. The length of the CDR3 is 12 residues.

V gene TRBV30 combines with J gene TRBJ2-5; TRBD2 matches at 8 bases. The CDR3 consists of 15 residues. With 1 base clipped from V and 4 bases from J, the junction kept 8 bases outside the gene matches. Germline V gene data show CDR1 as GTSNPN and CDR2 as SVGIG (reference sequence). CDR3 loop: CAWSATLSGGETQYF. As DNA, the CDR3 is TGTGCCTGGAGTGCTACCCTGAGCGGGGGAGAGACCCAGTACTTC. The variable domain in full, completed from reference TRBV30 and TRBJ2-5, reads SQTIHQWPATLVQPVGSPLSLECTVEGTSNPNLYWYRQAAGRGLQLLFYSVGIGQISSEVPQNLSASRPQDRQFILSSKKLLLSDSGFYLCAWSATLSGGETQYFGPGTRLLVL.

This rearrangement joins TRBV30 to TRBJ1-5; 9 positions agree with TRBD1. The CDR3 extends over 15 amino acids. Per germline, CDR1 GTSNPN and CDR2 SVGIG (reference sequence). The trim removed 2 bases at V and 1 base at J, leaving 3 bases unmatched. In nucleotides, the CDR3 is TGTGCCTGGAGTCCGGACAGGGGAAGCAATCAGCCCCAGCATTTT. Its translation is CAWSPDRGSNQPQHF.

The chain recombines TRBV5-1 with TRBJ2-5, with D perhaps TRBD2 (5 bases). The germline V and J ends were trimmed by 4 bases and 4 bases, with 11 bases remaining between them. The germline CDR1 and CDR2 sequences are SGHRS and YFSETQ. The CDR3 contains 13 residues. Written as DNA, the CDR3 is TGCGCCAGCAGCCCCGAAGGAGGAGAGACCCAGTACTTC. This gives the protein CASSPEGGETQYF.

CDR3 region: CASRTLAGGLAQYF. The CDR3 DNA follows: TGTGCCAGCAGGACCCTAGCGGGGGGGCTTGCGCAGTACTTC. The chain has TRBV7-2 and TRBJ2-7; TRBD2 matches at 12 bases. Losses at the gene ends were 6 bases for V and 9 bases for J; bases not matched to a gene: 9. The germline gives CDR1 SGHTA, CDR2 FQGNSA. The CDR3 is made up of 14 amino acids.

The chain links TRBV9 to TRBJ2-1; D is ambiguous. The CDR3 consists of 13 residues. Germline values: CDR1 SGDLS, CDR2 YYNGEE. The V and J ends lost 0 bases and 4 bases respectively, with 5 bases between them. The DNA for the CDR3 is TGTGCCAGCAGCGTAGACGGTTACAATGAGCAGTTCTTC. It encodes CASSVDGYNEQFF.

This chain connects TRBV6-2 or TRBV6-3 to TRBJ2-7; the D is unclear. V was cut by 2 bases and J by 12 bases, with 17 bases left in between. There are 13 residues in the CDR3. The germline V gene encodes CDR1 MNHEY and CDR2 SVGEGT. As DNA, the CDR3 is TGTGCCAGCAGTTACAAGAGCAATCATTCTCCGTACTTC. It codes for CASSYKSNHSPYF.

The rearrangement uses TRBV7-2 and TRBJ2-1, with a weak D call TRBD2 (6 bases). This CDR3 has 17 residues. V was clipped by 5 bases and J by 6 bases, with 23 bases between them. CDR1 and CDR2 (germline): SGHTA, FQGNSA. This CDR3 is CASSPGGAKLIANEQFF. Here the CDR3 DNA reads TGTGCCAGCAGCCCTGGAGGGGCGAAATTAATAGCCAATGAGCAGTTCTTC.

This chain uses TRBV7-2 with TRBJ1-1, with D perhaps matching TRBD1 (5 bases). This CDR3 region has 15 residues. V was cut by 6 bases and J by 0 bases, with 14 bases left in between. Germline loops: CDR1 SGHTA, CDR2 FQGNSA. CDR3 nucleotide sequence: TGTGCCAGCAGACCCAGGAGACAGTTGAACACTGAAGCTTTCTTT. Translating it yields CASRPRRQLNTEAFF.

The chain couples TRBV7-2 to TRBJ2-3, with 12 nucleotides matching TRBD2. V trimming: 0 bases; J trimming: 3 bases; junction bases outside the gene matches: 7. CDR3 length: 18 amino acids. CDR1 is SGHTA, CDR2 FQGNSA, per germline. CDR3 DNA sequence: TGTGCCAGCAGCTTAGCTTCTAGCGGGGGGGCCGGTACAGATACGCAGTATTTT. Translation gives CASSLASSGGAGTDTQYF.

The chain joins TRBV5-5 to TRBJ1-2, with 10 bases aligning to TRBD1. Germline CDR1 and CDR2: SGHKS and YYEKEE (reference sequence). Trimming removed 4 bases from V and 3 bases from J; junction bases left unmatched: 6. The CDR3 sequence is 15 residues long. CDR3 region: CASSKSGTGDYGYTF. In DNA, the CDR3 is TGTGCCAGCAGCAAATCCGGGACAGGGGACTATGGCTACACCTTC. Together with reference TRBV5-5 and TRBJ1-2, the CDR3 gives the full variable domain: DAGVTQSPTHLIKTRGQQVTLRCSPISGHKSVSWYQQVLGQGPQFIFQYYEKEERGRGNFPDRFSARQFPNYSSELNVNALLLGDSALYLCASSKSGTGDYGYTFGSGTRLTVV.

The CDR3 region is CASSFSTGGGVATEAFF. The CDR3, as DNA: TGTGCCAGCAGTTTCTCCACAGGGGGTGGTGTCGCCACTGAAGCTTTCTTT. The genes are TRBV28 and TRBJ1-1; 8 bases are a match to TRBD1. From germline, CDR1 is MDHEN and CDR2 SYDVKM. This CDR3 spans 17 amino acids. V lost 3 bases and J lost 4; bases outside the gene matches: 13.

The chain links TRBV28 to TRBJ2-7; 8 nucleotides align to TRBD1. This CDR3 has 15 amino acids. Trimming removed 6 bases from V and 6 bases from J; junction bases left unmatched: 13. Germline V lookup: CDR1 MDHEN, CDR2 SYDVKM. The CDR3 spells CASSPTDRADSEQYF. The CDR3 DNA sequence: TGTGCCAGCAGCCCAACGGACAGGGCCGACAGCGAGCAGTACTTC.

About this clone itself: The same CDR3 arises from other DNA sequences in this sample as well. CDR3 amino acids: CASSLASGAYNEQFF. CDR3 sequence (DNA): TGTGCCAGCAGCTTAGCTAGCGGGGCCTACAATGAGCAGTTCTTC. The chain carries TRBV7-2 and TRBJ2-1; 8 positions agree with TRBD2. Trimming removed 0 bases from V and 2 bases from J; junction bases left unmatched: 0. Germline loops: CDR1 SGHTA, CDR2 FQGNSA. The CDR3 is 15 residues long.

The V call is TRBV3-1 (or the pseudogene TRBV3-2), the J call TRBJ2-1, with 8 bases that match TRBD2. Trimming at V came to 6 bases and at J to 2 bases, leaving 6 bases not matched to a gene. The germline V gene has CDR1 LGHDT and CDR2 YNNKEL (reference sequence). There are 15 residues in the CDR3. CDR3 nucleotide sequence: TGTGCCAGCAGACCCACTAGCGGACCCTACAATGAGCAGTTCTTC. Encoded protein: CASRPTSGPYNEQFF.

The CDR3 DNA follows: TGTGCCACCAGTGCCCCCGGGACATCAGACTACACCTTC. Protein: CATSAPGTSDYTF. V gene TRBV24-1 combines with J gene TRBJ1-2; TRBD1 is a possible D gene (6 bases). V gave up 5 bases and J gave up 10 bases, with 16 bases separating them. Per the germline V gene, CDR1 is KGHDR and CDR2 is SFDVKD. This CDR3 spans 13 amino acids.

V is TRBV7-3 and J is TRBJ2-1; 9 nucleotides agree with TRBD2. The CDR3 has 17 residues. CDR1 is SGHTA, CDR2 FQGTGA, per germline. J lost 0 bases, V lost 2 bases, and 5 bases had no gene match. The chain's CDR3 is CASSLSSGGSSYNEQFF. The CDR3 DNA reads TGTGCCAGCAGCTTATCCAGCGGGGGGAGCTCCTACAATGAGCAGTTCTTC.

The chain combines TRBV5-1 with TRBJ2-7; 9 nucleotides agree with TRBD2. The CDR3 has 16 residues. In germline, CDR1 is SGHRS, CDR2 YFSETQ. V shed 0 bases and J 7 bases; nucleotides not matched to a gene: 11. The CDR3 region is CASSLAPSGIEGEQYF. The CDR3 nucleotides are TGCGCCAGCAGCTTGGCGCCTAGCGGGATCGAAGGAGAGCAGTACTTC. Full variable domain (outside the CDR3, taken from reference TRBV5-1 and TRBJ2-7): KAGVTQTPRYLIKTRGQQVTLSCSPISGHRSVSWYQQTPGQGLQFLFEYFSETQRNKGNFPGRFSGRQFSNSRSEMNVSTLELGDSALYLCASSLAPSGIEGEQYFGPGTRLTVT.

The chain joins TRBV7-2 to TRBJ2-3, with D unresolved. Germline V gene sequence: CDR1 SGHTA, CDR2 FQGNSA. The CDR3 is 15 amino acids. Trimming removed 1 base at V and 6 bases at J, with 14 bases between. The CDR3 DNA reads as TGTGCCAGCAGCTTAGGAGTCGGTACCACGGATACGCAGTATTTT. This codes for CASSLGVGTTDTQYF.

The sample holds one count of this clone. DNA for the CDR3: TGTGCCAGCAGTTTTACTACGAACACTGAAGCTTTCTTT. Residues: CASSFTTNTEAFF. This rearrangement joins TRBV28 to TRBJ1-1; D not resolved. V shed 3 bases and J shed 1 base, with 6 bases lying between them. Germline CDR1 reads MDHEN; CDR2 reads SYDVKM. The CDR3 is 13 amino acids. The whole variable domain, filled in from reference TRBV28 and TRBJ1-1, reads DVKVTQSSRYLVKRTGEKVFLECVQDMDHENMFWYRQDPGLGLRLIYFSYDVKMKEKGDIPEGYSVSREKKERFSLILESASTNQTSMYLCASSFTTNTEAFFGQGTRLTVV.